This T cell receptor beta chain is drawn from a study of CD8 T cells in Susac syndrome (dated by TCRdb to between 2018 and 2020). The study in broad terms: Whether CD8+ T cell activation and differentiation in Susac syndrome was antigen driven was tested using repertoire sequencing. Broader findings and caveats from the paper: The TCR sequencing and HLA analysis was acknowledged to have included a relatively small number of individuals.

On this clonotype itself: Its recognized antigen is unknown. No qualities accompany the bases; no much larger clone lies one base away.

The germline V gene provides CDR1 MGHRA and CDR2 YSYEKL. The germline ends are 18 bases apart after V is trimmed by 1 base and J by 6 bases. Inclusive of the bounding cysteine and phenylalanine, the CDR3 is 16 residues long. CDR3 DNA is the only sequence kept; it has 48 bases, read in frame from the first base. RNA was extracted with the RNeasy kit and 0.5 to 1 ug was reverse transcribed using random hexamers. The immunoSEQ multiplex PCR assay, covering 54 Vbeta and 13 Jbeta segments, was used to amplify TCR beta CDR3 regions. PCR amplification bias was corrected by using a synthetic template baseline for primer optimization and computational correction. On the study's bioinformatics: Reads were assigned to V, D and J genes according to IMGT and analyzed in immunoSEQ Analyzer, with only productive sequences retained. Clonality was computed as one minus Shannon entropy normalized by log2 of the number of productive unique sequences. For each patient and control, public and private clones were evaluated among the 100 most prevalent clones. A clone was defined as Susac-specific if it was absent from the healthy and MS cohorts, from some 980 published viral clones and from other ImmuneACCESS disease sequences. TCRdb reran the public reads through fastp at Q25 and MiXCR, keeping productive beta chains. A single entry per CDR3 protein holds the most common genes and DNA from its merged rows. These V and J calls derive from TCRdb rather than the authors' analysis. Across this sample there are 250,000 to 350,000 distinct CDR3 sequences, with under 95% seen only once. Together, the top ten hold roughly 0.07% of the sample.

Peripheral blood CD8+ and CD4+ T cells from healthy donors, Susac syndrome patients and multiple sclerosis patients were profiled by high-throughput TCR beta sequencing. Treatment-naive patients with stable or active relapsing-remitting disease fulfilling revised McDonald criteria were used as multiple sclerosis controls. CD8+ TEMRA cells were enriched by FACS, while bulk CD8+ and CD4+ T cells were purified by magnetic negative isolation. Blood was drawn into EDTA tubes, processed within 24 hours, and PBMCs were isolated by density gradient centrifugation. PBMCs intended for TCR sequencing were frozen in liquid nitrogen and were later thawed in a 37 degrees C water bath. Purity of sorted or isolated CD4+, CD8+ and CD8+ TEMRA cells was at least 90%.

This TCR came from a human donor with multiple sclerosis. Material for sequencing was CD4+ T cells from PBMCs. Here the chain combines TRBV4-1 and TRBJ1-1; TRBD1 is perhaps the D gene, given 6 matching bases. The DNA sequence reads TGCGCCAGCAGCCAAGGCCTCGCACGGGGGCGGTCTGAAGCTTTCTTT. Translated, this gives CASSQGLARGRSEAFF.